This T cell receptor (beta chain) was recovered during a study of tumor-infiltrating lymphocytes in primary liver carcinoma. About the research overall: Surgical resection treated primary liver carcinoma in the patients.

With respect to this clonotype: One end of the junction is discordant with germline, which a read error may explain.

Making TCR beta cDNA involved around 520 ng total RNA and a constant-region primer. Three nested multiplex PCR rounds of slightly modified ARM-PCR generated TCR beta libraries. TRBV1-TRBV30 forward and Cbeta reverse primers drove the first two approximately 10-cycle rounds. In TCRdb, the multiplex PCR reads were re-called with MiXCR into one record per CDR3 protein. The sample shows about 200,000 distinct CDR3 sequences, approximately 64% of them seen only once. The CDR3 is 18 residues long. Germline CDR1 SGHAT, CDR2 FQDESV (reference sequence). RNA was extracted from whole blood without cell sorting, alongside germline DNA. Patients showed chronic HBV infection and an absence of prior treatment.

The receptor was derived from a woman aged 55-69 years with primary liver carcinoma and hepatitis B virus infection. V is TRBV11-1 and J is TRBJ2-5; TRBD2 aligns across 9 bases. Sequencing input: peripheral blood. CDR3 coding DNA: TGTGCCAGCAGCTCCCTTAGTCTTAGCGGGAGCTTCCACGAGACTCAGTACTTC. Protein sequence: CASSSLSLSGSFHETQYF.